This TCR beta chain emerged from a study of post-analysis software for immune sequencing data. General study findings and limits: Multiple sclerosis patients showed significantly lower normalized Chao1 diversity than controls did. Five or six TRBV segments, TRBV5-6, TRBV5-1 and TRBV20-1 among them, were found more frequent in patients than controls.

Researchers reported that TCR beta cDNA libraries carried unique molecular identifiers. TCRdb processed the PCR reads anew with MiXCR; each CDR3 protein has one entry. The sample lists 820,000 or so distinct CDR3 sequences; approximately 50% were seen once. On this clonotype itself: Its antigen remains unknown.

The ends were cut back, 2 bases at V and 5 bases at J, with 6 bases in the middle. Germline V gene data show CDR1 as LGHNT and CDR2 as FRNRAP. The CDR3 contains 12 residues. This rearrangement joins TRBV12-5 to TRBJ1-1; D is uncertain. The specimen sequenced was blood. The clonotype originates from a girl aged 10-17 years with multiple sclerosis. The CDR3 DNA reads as TGTGCTAGTGGTTTGTTTTCGACTGAAGCTTTCTTT. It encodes CASGLFSTEAFF.